Listed below are T cell receptor beta chains from one sample, sequenced in a study of patients and donors after allogeneic stem cell transplantation. In TCRdb, the RT-PCR reads were re-called with MiXCR into one record per CDR3 protein. Of about 57,000 distinct CDR3 sequences in the sample, 13% are singletons; the top ten hold around 32%. The sequenced material came from blood, either unsorted or a sorted T cell fraction (not recorded which). Receptor source: a human donor who was either an allogeneic HSCT recipient or a stem cell or donor lymphocyte infusion donor (not recorded which). It is not recorded whose cells these are; they may come from a transplant donor. Each CDR3 is given with its conserved first and last residue. D genes are given only for firm matches. Size is omitted from some rows. Given values are once, few, many or a class for expanded clones.

NA	TRBJ1-5	many	13	TRBV30	TGTGCCTGGAGTGTAGAGTCCAATCAGCCCCAGCATTTT	CAWSVESNQPQHF
TRBD1	TRBJ1-2	many	14	TRBV4-2	TGTGCCAGCAGCCCACGACAGGGGGACTATGGCTACACCTTC	CASSPRQGDYGYTF
TRBD2	TRBJ2-7	NA	15	TRBV5-1	TGCGCCAGCAGCTTCGGACTAGCGGACACCTACGAGCAGTACTTC	CASSFGLADTYEQYF
NA	TRBJ2-3	NA	18	TRBV7-9	TGTGCCAGCAGCTTAGAGATGACAACTTCCCGAGTGGAAGATACGCAGTATTTT	CASSLEMTTSRVEDTQYF
NA	TRBJ1-1	once	13	TRBV18	TGTGCCAGCTCACCGGGAAGGTACACTGAAGCTTTCTTT	CASSPGRYTEAFF
TRBD1	TRBJ1-2	NA	16	TRBV7-6	TGTGCCAGCAGCTTAACCCCCGGACAGGGCCAGTGGGGCTACACCTTC	CASSLTPGQGQWGYTF
TRBD1	TRBJ1-5	many	16	TRBV29-1	TGCAGCGTTGAGGTGGGACAGGGACTAACGAATCAGCCCCAGCATTTT	CSVEVGQGLTNQPQHF
NA	TRBJ2-1	few	18	TRBV5-1	TGCGCCAGCAGCTTACTCCCTACAGGGAGCCTCGACTTCAATGAGCAGTTCTTC	CASSLLPTGSLDFNEQFF
NA	TRBJ2-1	NA	11	TRBV12-3/TRBV12-4	TGTGCCAGCAGCACTCTGGGTGAGCAGTTCTTC	CASSTLGEQFF
TRBD2	TRBJ2-1	few	16	TRBV4-1	TGCGCCAGCAGCCAAGTTCGACTAGCGGTGTACAATGAGCAGTTCTTC	CASSQVRLAVYNEQFF
NA	TRBJ1-4	many	14	TRBV6-6	TGTGCCAGCAGTGACAGGCTAACTAATGAAAAACTGTTTTTT	CASSDRLTNEKLFF
NA	TRBJ1-4	many	13	TRBV24-1	TGTGCCACCCCAGGGGCAACTAATGAAAAACTGTTTTTT	CATPGATNEKLFF
TRBD1	TRBJ2-5	NA	20	TRBV12-3/TRBV12-4	TGTGCCAGCAGTCAAATCGGGACAGGGGTCCTAACACTAAAATGGGAGACCCAGTACTTC	CASSQIGTGVLTLKWETQYF
TRBD1	TRBJ2-2	few	15	TRBV20-1	TGCAGTGCTAGAGAGCAGGGGGCGAACACCGGGGAGCTGTTTTTT	CSAREQGANTGELFF
NA	TRBJ2-7	NA	14	TRBV5-5	TGTGCCAGCAGTGGGGACCTCAGCTTTTTCGAGCAGTACTTC	CASSGDLSFFEQYF
NA	TRBJ2-4	few	15	TRBV20-1	TGCAGTGCTAGAGATGAGGGACTAGCCAAAAACATTCAGTACTTC	CSARDEGLAKNIQYF
NA	TRBJ2-5	once	15	TRBV18	TGTGCCAGCTCACCACAGGCAGGCAATGGGGAGACCCAGTACTTC	CASSPQAGNGETQYF
TRBD1	TRBJ2-1	few	14	TRBV2	TGTGCCAGCACTAAGGGGGCTGTCGGAAATGAGCAGTTCTTC	CASTKGAVGNEQFF
NA	TRBJ2-7	NA	15	TRBV12-3/TRBV12-4	TGTGCCAGCAGCCGTCTAGCTTTAAGCTCCTACGAGCAGTACTTC	CASSRLALSSYEQYF
TRBD2	TRBJ2-1	NA	14	TRBV5-1	TGCGCCAGCAGCTTGGTACTAGCGGGACCAGAGCAGTTCTTC	CASSLVLAGPEQFF
NA	TRBJ1-1	many	16	TRBV29-1	TGCAGCGTCCTTTGGGGCCTGGGGAACACTTACACTGAAGCTTTCTTT	CSVLWGLGNTYTEAFF
TRBD2	TRBJ2-1	few	15	TRBV5-6	TGTGCCAGCAGCTTAGGGACTACGGTATACAATGAGCAGTTCTTC	CASSLGTTVYNEQFF
NA	TRBJ1-5	NA	15	TRBV6-6	TGTGCCAGCAGTTTATATCCCTATAGCAATCAGCCCCAGCATTTT	CASSLYPYSNQPQHF
NA	TRBJ1-1	few	15	TRBV30	TGTGCCTGGAGTGTACTTGTAGGGATGGGCACTGAAGCTTTCTTT	CAWSVLVGMGTEAFF
TRBD2	TRBJ2-5	NA	17	TRBV11-3	TGTGCCAGCAGCAATAGCCCGGGACTAGCGGAAGAAGAGACCCAGTACTTC	CASSNSPGLAEEETQYF
NA	TRBJ2-3	few	14	TRBV15	TGTGCCACCAGCAGAGCAACAAGCACAGATACGCAGTATTTT	CATSRATSTDTQYF
NA	TRBJ2-7	few	14	TRBV7-9	TGTGCCAGCAGCATCGGACCTGGCTCCTACGAGCAGTACTTC	CASSIGPGSYEQYF
NA	TRBJ1-1	many	15	TRBV6-5	TGTGCCAGCAGTTACCCCCGAGGGCTGAGGACTGAAGCTTTCTTT	CASSYPRGLRTEAFF
NA	TRBJ1-2	NA	11	TRBV12-3/TRBV12-4	TGTGCCAGCAGTTATAACTATGGCTACACCTTC	CASSYNYGYTF
TRBD1	TRBJ2-7	NA	15	TRBV6-6	TGTGCCAGCAGCCCATCGGGACAGAGCTCCTACGAGCAGTACTTC	CASSPSGQSSYEQYF
NA	TRBJ1-1	few	15	TRBV18	TGTGCCAGCTCACCAACTGGGGGGGTGAACACTGAAGCTTTCTTT	CASSPTGGVNTEAFF
TRBD2	TRBJ2-1	NA	16	TRBV12-3/TRBV12-4	TGTGCCAGCGGAAGACTTATAGCGGGAGCCTACAATGAGCAGTTCTTC	CASGRLIAGAYNEQFF
NA	TRBJ1-5	many	15	TRBV7-2	TGTGCCAGCAGCTTAGGAGGGGGGCTCTATCAGCCCCAGCATTTT	CASSLGGGLYQPQHF
NA	TRBJ2-1	few	18	TRBV10-3	TGTGCCATCAGTGAGCCGGATGGGAGCGGAAATAGGATCGATGAGCAGTTCTTC	CAISEPDGSGNRIDEQFF
TRBD1	TRBJ1-6	NA	14	TRBV30	TGTGCCTGGAGTCTGACAGGGGGTAATTCACCCCTCCACTTT	CAWSLTGGNSPLHF
NA	TRBJ2-7	NA	14	TRBV6-6	TGTGCCAGCAAATATCCGGATCCTTCCTACGAGCAGTACTTC	CASKYPDPSYEQYF
TRBD1	TRBJ2-5	many	17	TRBV11-2	TGTGCCAGCAGCTCACGAGAGGAACAGGGGGTTAGGGAGACCCAGTACTTC	CASSSREEQGVRETQYF
TRBD1	TRBJ1-5	NA	19	TRBV7-8	TGTGCCAGCAGCCAAGGACAGGGTGGGTACTATTATAGCAATCAGCCCCAGCATTTT	CASSQGQGGYYYSNQPQHF
TRBD2	TRBJ2-7	NA	15	TRBV6-2/TRBV6-3	TGTGCCAGCAGTGGCCTTAGGACTAGCGGCTACGAGCGGTACTTC	CASSGLRTSGYERYF
NA	TRBJ2-7	many	14	TRBV12-3/TRBV12-4	TGTGCCAGCAGCCTGGGAGGGGGATTCTACGAGCAGTACTTC	CASSLGGGFYEQYF
TRBD2	TRBJ2-2	medium-sized	16	TRBV11-2	TGTGCCAGCAGCTTAGGACTAGCGGTAAACACCGGGGAGCTGTTTTTT	CASSLGLAVNTGELFF
TRBD2	TRBJ2-1	NA	15	TRBV20-1	TGCAGTGCTAGAGATTACTTGTTAGCGGGAGGGTTTCTGTTCTTC	CSARDYLLAGGFLFF
TRBD1	TRBJ2-7	NA	15	TRBV5-6	TGTGCCAGCAGCTTGGTAGGGGGCCATGGCTACGAGCAGTACTTC	CASSLVGGHGYEQYF
NA	TRBJ1-5	many	15	TRBV20-1	TGCAGTGCTAGATCCTGGACAGCTAATAATCAGCCCCAGCATTTT	CSARSWTANNQPQHF
TRBD2	TRBJ2-5	NA	17	TRBV12-3/TRBV12-4	TGTGCCAGCAGTTTAGAGGGGCTAGCGGCTTCTCAAGAGACCCAGTACTTC	CASSLEGLAASQETQYF
NA	TRBJ1-6	NA	15	TRBV27	TGTGCCAGCAGTTTAAGTGGGACATATAATTCACCCCTCCACTTT	CASSLSGTYNSPLHF
NA	TRBJ2-7	few	14	TRBV19	TGTGCCAGTAGATCTCCGGGACGGAACTACGAGCAGTACTTC	CASRSPGRNYEQYF
TRBD2	TRBJ2-4	few	15	TRBV5-4	TGTGCCAGCAGTGGAGCGGGATCTACCAAAAACATTCAGTACTTC	CASSGAGSTKNIQYF
NA	TRBJ2-7	few	12	TRBV6-5	TGTGCCAGCAGTGGCGGTTCCTACGAGCAGTACTTC	CASSGGSYEQYF
NA	TRBJ2-1	NA	16	TRBV5-4	TGTGCCAGCAGTGGCGGACTTTCGATCTCCTACAATGAGCAGTTCTTC	CASSGGLSISYNEQFF
NA	TRBJ2-1	NA	16	TRBV7-9	TGTGCCAGCAGCTTAGATGTACTAGGCCTTTGGGATGAGCAGTTCTTC	CASSLDVLGLWDEQFF
TRBD2	TRBJ2-2	few	19	TRBV5-6	TGTGCCAGCAGCTTGTCTACCGGGACTAGCGGGAGTCGGACCGGGGAGCTGTTTTTT	CASSLSTGTSGSRTGELFF
TRBD1	TRBJ1-1	many	14	TRBV5-1	TGCGCCAGCAGCTCACAGGGGAGGAACACTGAAGCTTTCTTT	CASSSQGRNTEAFF
NA	TRBJ1-1	NA	13	TRBV5-1	TGCGCCAGCAGCGTTCCCCGATCCACTGAAGCTTTCTTT	CASSVPRSTEAFF
NA	TRBJ1-5	NA	18	TRBV11-3	TGTGCCAGCAGCTCCCTAGGGATGGGGGGCTCTCAAAATCAGCCCCAGCATTTT	CASSSLGMGGSQNQPQHF